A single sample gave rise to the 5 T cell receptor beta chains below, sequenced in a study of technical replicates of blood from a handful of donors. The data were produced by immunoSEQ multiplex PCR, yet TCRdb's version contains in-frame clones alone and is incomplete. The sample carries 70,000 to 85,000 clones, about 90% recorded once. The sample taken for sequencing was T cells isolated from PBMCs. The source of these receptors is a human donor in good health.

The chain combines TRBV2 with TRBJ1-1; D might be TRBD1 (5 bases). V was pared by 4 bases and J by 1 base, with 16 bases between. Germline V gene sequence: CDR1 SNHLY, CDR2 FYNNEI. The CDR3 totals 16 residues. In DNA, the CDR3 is TGTGCCAGCAGTGGGGCTGGGGGAGGCGGGAACACTGAAGCTTTCTTT. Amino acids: CASSGAGGGGNTEAFF. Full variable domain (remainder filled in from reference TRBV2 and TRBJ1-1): EPEVTQTPSHQVTQMGQEVILRCVPISNHLYFYWYRQILGQKVEFLVSFYNNEISEKSEIFDDQFSVERPDGSNFTLKIRSTKLEDSAMYFCASSGAGGGGNTEAFFGQGTRLTVV.

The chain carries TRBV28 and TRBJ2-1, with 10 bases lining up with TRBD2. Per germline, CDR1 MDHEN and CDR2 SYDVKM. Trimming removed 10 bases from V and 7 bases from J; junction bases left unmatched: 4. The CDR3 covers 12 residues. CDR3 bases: TGTGCCACCAGCGGGAGGGGGAATGAGCAGTTCTTC. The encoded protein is CATSGRGNEQFF.

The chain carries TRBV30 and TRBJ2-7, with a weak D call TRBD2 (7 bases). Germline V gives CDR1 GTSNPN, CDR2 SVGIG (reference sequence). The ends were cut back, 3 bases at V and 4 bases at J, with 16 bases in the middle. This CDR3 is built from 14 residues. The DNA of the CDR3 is TGTGCCTGGAGGACTAGGGGGACTACGTACGAGCAGTACTTC. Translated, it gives CAWRTRGTTYEQYF.

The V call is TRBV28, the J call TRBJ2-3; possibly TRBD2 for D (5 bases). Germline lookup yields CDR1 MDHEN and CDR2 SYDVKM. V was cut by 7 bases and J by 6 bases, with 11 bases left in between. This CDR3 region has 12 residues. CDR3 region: CASNEVADTQYF. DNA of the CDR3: TGTGCCAGCAACGAGGTAGCGGATACGCAGTATTTT. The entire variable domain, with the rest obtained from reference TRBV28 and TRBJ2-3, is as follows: DVKVTQSSRYLVKRTGEKVFLECVQDMDHENMFWYRQDPGLGLRLIYFSYDVKMKEKGDIPEGYSVSREKKERFSLILESASTNQTSMYLCASNEVADTQYFGPGTRLTVL.

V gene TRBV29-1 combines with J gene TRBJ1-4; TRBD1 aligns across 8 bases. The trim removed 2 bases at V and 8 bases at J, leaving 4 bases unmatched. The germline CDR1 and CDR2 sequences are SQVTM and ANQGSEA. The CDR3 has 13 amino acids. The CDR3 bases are TGCAGCGTTGAAATGGGACAGGTAGAAAAACTGTTTTTT. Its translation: CSVEMGQVEKLFF.